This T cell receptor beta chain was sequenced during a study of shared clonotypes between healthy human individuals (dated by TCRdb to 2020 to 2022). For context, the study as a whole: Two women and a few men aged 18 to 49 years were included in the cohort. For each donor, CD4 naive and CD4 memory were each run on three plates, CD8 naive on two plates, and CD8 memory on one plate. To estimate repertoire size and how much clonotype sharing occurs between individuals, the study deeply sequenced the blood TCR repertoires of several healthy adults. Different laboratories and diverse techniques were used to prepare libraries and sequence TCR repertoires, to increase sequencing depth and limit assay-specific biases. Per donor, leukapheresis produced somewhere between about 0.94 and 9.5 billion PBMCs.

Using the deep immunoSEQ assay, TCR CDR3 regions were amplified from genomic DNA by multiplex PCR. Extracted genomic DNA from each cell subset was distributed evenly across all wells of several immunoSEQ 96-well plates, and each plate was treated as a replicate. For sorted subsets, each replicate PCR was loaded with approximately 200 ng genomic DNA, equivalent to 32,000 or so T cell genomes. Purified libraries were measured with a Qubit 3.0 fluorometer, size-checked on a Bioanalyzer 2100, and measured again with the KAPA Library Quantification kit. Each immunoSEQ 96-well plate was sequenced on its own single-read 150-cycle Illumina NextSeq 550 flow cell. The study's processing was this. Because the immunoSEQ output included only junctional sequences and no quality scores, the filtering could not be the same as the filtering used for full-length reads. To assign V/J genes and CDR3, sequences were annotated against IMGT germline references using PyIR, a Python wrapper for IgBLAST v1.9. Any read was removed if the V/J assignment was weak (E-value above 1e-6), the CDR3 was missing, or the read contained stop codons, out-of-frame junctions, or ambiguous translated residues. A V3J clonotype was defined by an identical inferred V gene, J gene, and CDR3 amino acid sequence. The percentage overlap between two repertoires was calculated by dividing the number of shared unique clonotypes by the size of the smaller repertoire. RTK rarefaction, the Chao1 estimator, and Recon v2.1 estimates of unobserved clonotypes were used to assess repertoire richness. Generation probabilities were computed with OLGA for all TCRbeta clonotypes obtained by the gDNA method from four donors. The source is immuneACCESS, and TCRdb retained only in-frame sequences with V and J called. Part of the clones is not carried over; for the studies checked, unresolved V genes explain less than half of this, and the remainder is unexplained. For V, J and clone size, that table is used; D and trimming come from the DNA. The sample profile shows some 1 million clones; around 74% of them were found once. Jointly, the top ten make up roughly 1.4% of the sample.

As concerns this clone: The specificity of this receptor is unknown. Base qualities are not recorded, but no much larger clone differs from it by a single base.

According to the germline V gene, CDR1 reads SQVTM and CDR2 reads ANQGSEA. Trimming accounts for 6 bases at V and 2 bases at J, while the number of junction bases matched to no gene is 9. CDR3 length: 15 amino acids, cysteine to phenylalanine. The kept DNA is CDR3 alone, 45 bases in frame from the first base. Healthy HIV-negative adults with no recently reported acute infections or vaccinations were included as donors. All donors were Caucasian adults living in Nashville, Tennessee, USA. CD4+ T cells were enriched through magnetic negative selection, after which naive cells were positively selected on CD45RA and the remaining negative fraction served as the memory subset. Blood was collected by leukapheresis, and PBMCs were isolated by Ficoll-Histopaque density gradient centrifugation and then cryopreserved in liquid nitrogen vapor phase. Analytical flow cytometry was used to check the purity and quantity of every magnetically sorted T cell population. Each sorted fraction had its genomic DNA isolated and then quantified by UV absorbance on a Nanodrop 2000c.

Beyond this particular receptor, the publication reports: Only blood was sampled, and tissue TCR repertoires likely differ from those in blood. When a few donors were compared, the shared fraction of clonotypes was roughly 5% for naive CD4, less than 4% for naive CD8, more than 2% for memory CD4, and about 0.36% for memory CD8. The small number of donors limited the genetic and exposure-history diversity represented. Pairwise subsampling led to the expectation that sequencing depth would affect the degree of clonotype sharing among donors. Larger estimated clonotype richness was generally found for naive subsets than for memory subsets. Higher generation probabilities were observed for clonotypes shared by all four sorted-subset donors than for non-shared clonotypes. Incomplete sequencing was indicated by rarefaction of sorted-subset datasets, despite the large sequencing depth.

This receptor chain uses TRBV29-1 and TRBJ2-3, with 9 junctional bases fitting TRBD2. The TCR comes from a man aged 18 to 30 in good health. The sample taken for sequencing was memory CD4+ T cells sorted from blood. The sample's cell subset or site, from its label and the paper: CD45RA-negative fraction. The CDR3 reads CSVPGVAGATDTQYF. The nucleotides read TGCAGCGTCCCCGGGGTAGCGGGGGCCACAGATACGCAGTATTTT.